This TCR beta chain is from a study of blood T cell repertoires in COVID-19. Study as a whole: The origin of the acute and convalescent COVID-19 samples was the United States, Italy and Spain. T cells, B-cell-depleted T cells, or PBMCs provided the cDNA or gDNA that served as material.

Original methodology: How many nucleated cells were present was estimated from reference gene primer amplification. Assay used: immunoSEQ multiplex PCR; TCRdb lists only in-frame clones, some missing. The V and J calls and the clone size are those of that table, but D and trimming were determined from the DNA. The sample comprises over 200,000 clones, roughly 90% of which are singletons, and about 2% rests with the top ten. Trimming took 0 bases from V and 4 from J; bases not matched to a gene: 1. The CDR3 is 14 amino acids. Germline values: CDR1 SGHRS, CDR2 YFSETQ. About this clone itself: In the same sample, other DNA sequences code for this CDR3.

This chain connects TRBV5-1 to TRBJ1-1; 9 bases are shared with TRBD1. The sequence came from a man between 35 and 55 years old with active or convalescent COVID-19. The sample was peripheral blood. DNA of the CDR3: TGCGCCAGCAGCTTGGACAGGGGGCTCACTGAAGCTTTCTTT. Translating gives CASSLDRGLTEAFF.